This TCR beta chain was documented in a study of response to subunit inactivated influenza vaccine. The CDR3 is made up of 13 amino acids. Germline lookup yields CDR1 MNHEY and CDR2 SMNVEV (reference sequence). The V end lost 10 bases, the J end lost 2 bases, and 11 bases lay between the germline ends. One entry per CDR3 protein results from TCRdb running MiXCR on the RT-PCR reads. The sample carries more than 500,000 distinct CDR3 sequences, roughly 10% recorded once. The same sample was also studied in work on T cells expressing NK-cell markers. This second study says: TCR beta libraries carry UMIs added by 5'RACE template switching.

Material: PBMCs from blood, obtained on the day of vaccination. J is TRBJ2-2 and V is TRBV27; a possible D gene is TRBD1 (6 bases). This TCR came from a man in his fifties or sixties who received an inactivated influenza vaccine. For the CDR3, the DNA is TGTGCCACAAGGGACACCAACACCGGGGAGCTGTTTTTT. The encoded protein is CATRDTNTGELFF.